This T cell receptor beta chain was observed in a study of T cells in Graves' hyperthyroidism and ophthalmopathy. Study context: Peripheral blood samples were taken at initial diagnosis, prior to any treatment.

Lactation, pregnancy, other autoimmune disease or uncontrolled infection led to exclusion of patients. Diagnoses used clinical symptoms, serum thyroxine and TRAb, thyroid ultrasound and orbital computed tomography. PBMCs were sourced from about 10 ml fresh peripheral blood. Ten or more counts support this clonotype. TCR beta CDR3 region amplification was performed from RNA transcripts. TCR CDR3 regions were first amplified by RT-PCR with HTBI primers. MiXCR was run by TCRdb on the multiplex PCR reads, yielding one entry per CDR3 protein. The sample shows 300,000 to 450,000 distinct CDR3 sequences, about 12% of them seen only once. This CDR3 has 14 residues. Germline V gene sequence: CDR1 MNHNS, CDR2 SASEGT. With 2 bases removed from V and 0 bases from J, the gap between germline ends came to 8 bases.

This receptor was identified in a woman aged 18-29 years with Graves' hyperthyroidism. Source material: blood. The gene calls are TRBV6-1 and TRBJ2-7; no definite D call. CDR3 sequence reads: CASSEQDPSYEQYF. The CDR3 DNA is TGTGCCAGCAGTGAACAGGATCCCTCCTACGAGCAGTACTTC.